This entry lists 10 T cell receptor beta chains sequenced from one sample in a study of blood T cell dynamics during melanoma immunotherapy. Profiling relied on immunoSEQ multiplex PCR, and the TCRdb table lists in-frame clones only, not all of them. Of fewer than 11,000 clones in the sample, around 91% were seen once. Time point described: pre-treatment baseline. The sequencing here drew on blood, taken from a patient treated with checkpoint blockade. These receptors were obtained from a human donor with melanoma.

This sequence joins TRBV30 and TRBJ2-1; D unresolved. The CDR3 runs to 13 residues. The germline V gene has CDR1 GTSNPN and CDR2 SVGIG (reference sequence). Trimming shortened V by 1 base and J by 2 bases, and 6 bases separated the two germline ends. DNA of the CDR3: TGTGCCTGGAGTGCCCAAACCTACAATGAGCAGTTCTTC. This sequence encodes CAWSAQTYNEQFF.

This chain links TRBV7-2 with TRBJ1-1; D is uncertain. The CDR3 consists of 14 residues. The V gene lost 4 bases and the J gene lost 0 bases, with 9 bases spanning the gap. Germline CDR1 is SGHTA and CDR2 is FQGNSA. The CDR3 reads CASSSGPMNTEAFF. The CDR3 DNA reads as TGTGCCAGCAGCTCAGGACCAATGAACACTGAAGCTTTCTTT.

This chain connects TRBV28 to TRBJ2-7; D possibly corresponds to TRBD1 (6 bases). Looked up from germline, CDR1 is MDHEN and CDR2 is SYDVKM. The CDR3 is 13 residues long. The ends were cut back, 5 bases at V and 3 bases at J, with 11 bases in the middle. CDR3 sequence (DNA): TGTGCCAGCAGTAGATACAGGGTCTACGAGCAGTACTTC. Protein product: CASSRYRVYEQYF.

This sequence joins TRBV5-8 and TRBJ2-5; 11 bases fit TRBD2. V shed 2 bases, J shed 5 bases, and the junction held 14 bases outside the gene matches. The length of the CDR3 is 18 residues. Germline-derived CDR1 and CDR2 are SGHTS and YDEGEE. The CDR3 region has the DNA TGTGCCAGCAGCTTTACATCGACTAGCGGGATGAGTAAGGAGACCCAGTACTTC. Translating gives CASSFTSTSGMSKETQYF.

CDR3 in amino acids: CASWQRRVTDTQYF. The CDR3 DNA sequence: TGTGCCAGCTGGCAAAGGAGAGTCACAGATACGCAGTATTTT. The chain links TRBV5-8 to TRBJ2-3; D remains ambiguous. In germline, CDR1 is SGHTS, CDR2 YDEGEE. Trimming removed 7 bases from V and 2 bases from J, with 14 bases in between. This CDR3 is built from 14 residues.

The chain uses TRBV10-3 and TRBJ1-1; D is perhaps TRBD1 (5 bases). V lost 9 bases, J lost 1 base, and 12 bases lay in between. There are 13 residues in the CDR3. Germline loops: CDR1 ENHRY, CDR2 SYGVKD. This chain's CDR3 is CAIHQGGNTEAFF. DNA for the CDR3: TGTGCCATACATCAGGGAGGGAACACTGAAGCTTTCTTT.

V gene TRBV7-9 combines with J gene TRBJ2-1; the match to TRBD2 covers 12 bases. V was pared by 2 bases and J by 8 bases, with 4 bases of the junction left unmatched. Germline CDR1 is SEHNR and CDR2 is FQNEAQ (reference sequence). The CDR3 runs 15 residues. CDR3 loop: CASSLWSSGRDEQFF. The CDR3 DNA reads as TGTGCCAGCAGCTTATGGTCTAGCGGGAGGGATGAGCAGTTCTTC. Variable domain in full (rest from reference TRBV7-9 and TRBJ2-1): DTGVSQNPRHKITKRGQNVTFRCDPISEHNRLYWYRQTLGQGPEFLTYFQNEAQLEKSRLLSDRFSAERPKGSFSTLEIQRTEQGDSAMYLCASSLWSSGRDEQFFGPGTRLTVL.

This rearrangement joins TRBV28 to TRBJ1-4, with a possible D match to TRBD1 (5 bases). V was trimmed by 6 bases and J by 2 bases, leaving 19 bases between them. Germline V lookup: CDR1 MDHEN, CDR2 SYDVKM. The CDR3 is 17 residues long. The CDR3 spells CASREGVFGSTNEKLFF. The CDR3 coding sequence is TGTGCCAGCAGGGAAGGGGTTTTCGGGAGTACTAATGAAAAACTGTTTTTT.

This clone was recorded only once. This chain links TRBV28 with TRBJ2-1; D remains ambiguous. Germline V CDR1 and CDR2: MDHEN, SYDVKM. V was shortened by 8 bases and J by 1 base, with 12 bases between the two germline ends. The CDR3 runs to 14 residues. In nucleotides, the CDR3 is TGTGCCAGCCGTCGAAGTGGGTCCTACAATGAGCAGTTCTTC. Its translation: CASRRSGSYNEQFF. Together with reference TRBV28 and TRBJ2-1, the CDR3 gives the full variable domain: DVKVTQSSRYLVKRTGEKVFLECVQDMDHENMFWYRQDPGLGLRLIYFSYDVKMKEKGDIPEGYSVSREKKERFSLILESASTNQTSMYLCASRRSGSYNEQFFGPGTRLTVL.

The J gene is TRBJ2-5, the V gene TRBV5-1, with a weak D call TRBD2 (5 bases). Per the germline V gene, CDR1 is SGHRS and CDR2 is YFSETQ. CDR3 length equals 14 residues. The V and J ends lost 0 bases and 5 bases respectively, with 11 bases between them. CDR3 sequence reads: CASSLVRGRETQYF. The CDR3 DNA sequence: TGCGCCAGCAGCTTGGTTCGGGGTAGGGAGACCCAGTACTTC.